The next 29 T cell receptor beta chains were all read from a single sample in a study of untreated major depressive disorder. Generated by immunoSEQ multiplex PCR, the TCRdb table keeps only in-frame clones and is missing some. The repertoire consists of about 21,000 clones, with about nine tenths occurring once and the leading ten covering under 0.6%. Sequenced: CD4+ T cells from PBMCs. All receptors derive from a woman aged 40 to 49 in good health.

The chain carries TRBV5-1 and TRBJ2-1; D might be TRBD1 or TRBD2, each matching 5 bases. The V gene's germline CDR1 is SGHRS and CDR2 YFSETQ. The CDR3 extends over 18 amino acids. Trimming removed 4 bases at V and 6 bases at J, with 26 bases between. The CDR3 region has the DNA TGCGCCAGCAGCACCCCAGGGTGGCTAGCCCGAACTCGCAATGAGCAGTTCTTC. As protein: CASSTPGWLARTRNEQFF.

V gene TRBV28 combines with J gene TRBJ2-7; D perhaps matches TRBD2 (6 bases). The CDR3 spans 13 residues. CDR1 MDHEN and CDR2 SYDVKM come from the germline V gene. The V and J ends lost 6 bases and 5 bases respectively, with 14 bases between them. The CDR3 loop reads CASRKEGRNEQYF. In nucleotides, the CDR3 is TGTGCCAGCAGGAAGGAGGGAAGGAACGAGCAGTACTTC.

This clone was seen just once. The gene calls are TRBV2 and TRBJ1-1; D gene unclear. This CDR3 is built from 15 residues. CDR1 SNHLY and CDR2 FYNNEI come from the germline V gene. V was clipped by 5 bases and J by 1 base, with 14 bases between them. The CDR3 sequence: CASSPNLGGNTEAFF. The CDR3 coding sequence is TGTGCCAGCAGTCCTAACTTGGGTGGGAACACTGAAGCTTTCTTT.

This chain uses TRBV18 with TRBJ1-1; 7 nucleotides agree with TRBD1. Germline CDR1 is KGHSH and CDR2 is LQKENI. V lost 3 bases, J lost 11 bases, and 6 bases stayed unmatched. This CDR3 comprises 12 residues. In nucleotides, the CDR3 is TGTGCCAGCTCACCGGCGGAGGGGGCTGCTTTCTTT. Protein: CASSPAEGAAFF.

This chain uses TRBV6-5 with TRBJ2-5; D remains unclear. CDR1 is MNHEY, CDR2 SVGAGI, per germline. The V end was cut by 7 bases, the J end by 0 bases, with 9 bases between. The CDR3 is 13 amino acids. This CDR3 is CASTAGYQETQYF. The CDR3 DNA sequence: TGTGCCAGCACGGCAGGATACCAAGAGACCCAGTACTTC.

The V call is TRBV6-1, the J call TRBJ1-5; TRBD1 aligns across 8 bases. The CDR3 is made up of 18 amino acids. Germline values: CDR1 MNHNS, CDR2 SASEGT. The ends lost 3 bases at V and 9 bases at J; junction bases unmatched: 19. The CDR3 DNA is TGTGCCAGCAGTGAGCGGCAGGGGGCCGGTGGGGTGAGGACGCCCCAGCATTTT. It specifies CASSERQGAGGVRTPQHF.

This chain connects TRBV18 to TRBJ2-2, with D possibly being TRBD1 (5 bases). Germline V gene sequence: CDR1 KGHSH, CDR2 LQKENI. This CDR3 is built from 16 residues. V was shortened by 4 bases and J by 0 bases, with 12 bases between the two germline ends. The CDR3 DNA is TGTGCCAGCTCACTTTCGCAGGGATCGAACACCGGGGAGCTGTTTTTT. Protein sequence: CASSLSQGSNTGELFF.

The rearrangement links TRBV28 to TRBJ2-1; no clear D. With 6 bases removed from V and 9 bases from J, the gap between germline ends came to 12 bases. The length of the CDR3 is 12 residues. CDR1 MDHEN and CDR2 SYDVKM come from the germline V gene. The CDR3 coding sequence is TGTGCCAGCAGGAAGCCGACAAGTGAGCAGTTCTTC. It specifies CASRKPTSEQFF.

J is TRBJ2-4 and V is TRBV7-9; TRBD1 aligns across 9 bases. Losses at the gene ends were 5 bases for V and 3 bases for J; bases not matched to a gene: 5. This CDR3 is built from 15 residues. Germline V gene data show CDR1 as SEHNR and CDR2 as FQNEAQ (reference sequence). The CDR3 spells CASSVTGGHKNIQYF. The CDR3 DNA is TGTGCCAGCAGCGTGACAGGGGGGCACAAAAACATTCAGTACTTC.

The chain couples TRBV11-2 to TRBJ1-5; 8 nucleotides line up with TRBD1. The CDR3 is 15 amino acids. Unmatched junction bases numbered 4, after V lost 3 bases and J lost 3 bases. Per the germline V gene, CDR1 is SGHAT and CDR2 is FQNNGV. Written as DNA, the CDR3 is TGTGCCAGCAGCTTGCGGGGACAGGTCAATCAGCCCCAGCATTTT. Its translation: CASSLRGQVNQPQHF.

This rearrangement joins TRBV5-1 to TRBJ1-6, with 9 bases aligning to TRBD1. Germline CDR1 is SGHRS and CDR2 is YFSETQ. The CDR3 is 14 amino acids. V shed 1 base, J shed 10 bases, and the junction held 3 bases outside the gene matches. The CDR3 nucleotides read TGCGCCAGCAGCTTGACAGGGGGCGAGTCACCCCTCCACTTT. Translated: CASSLTGGESPLHF.

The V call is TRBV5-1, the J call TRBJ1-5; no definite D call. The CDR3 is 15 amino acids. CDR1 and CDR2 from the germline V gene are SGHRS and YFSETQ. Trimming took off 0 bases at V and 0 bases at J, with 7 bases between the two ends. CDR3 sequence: CASSLGQYSNQPQHF. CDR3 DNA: TGCGCCAGCAGCTTGGGGCAGTATAGCAATCAGCCCCAGCATTTT.

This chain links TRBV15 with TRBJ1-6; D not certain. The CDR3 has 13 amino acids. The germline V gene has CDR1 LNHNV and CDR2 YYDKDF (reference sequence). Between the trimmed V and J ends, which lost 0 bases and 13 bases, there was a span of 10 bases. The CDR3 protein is CATSRELSSPLHF. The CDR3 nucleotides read TGTGCCACCAGCAGAGAGCTAAGTTCCCCCCTCCACTTT.

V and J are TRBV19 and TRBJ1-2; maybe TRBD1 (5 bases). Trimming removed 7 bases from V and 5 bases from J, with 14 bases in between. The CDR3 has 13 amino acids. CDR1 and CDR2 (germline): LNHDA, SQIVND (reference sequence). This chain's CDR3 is CASNRPGEYGYTF. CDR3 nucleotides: TGTGCCAGTAACAGGCCAGGAGAATATGGCTACACCTTC.

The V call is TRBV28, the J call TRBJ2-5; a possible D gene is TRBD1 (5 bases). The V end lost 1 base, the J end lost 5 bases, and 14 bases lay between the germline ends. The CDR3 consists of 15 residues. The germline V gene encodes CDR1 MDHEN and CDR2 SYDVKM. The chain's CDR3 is CASSLSPPGYETQYF. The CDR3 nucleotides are TGTGCCAGCAGTTTATCCCCGCCAGGGTATGAGACCCAGTACTTC.

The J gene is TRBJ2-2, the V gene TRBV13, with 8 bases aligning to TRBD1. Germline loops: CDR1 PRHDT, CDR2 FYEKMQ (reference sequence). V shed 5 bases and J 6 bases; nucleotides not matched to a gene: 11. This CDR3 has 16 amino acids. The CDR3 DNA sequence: TGTGCCAGCAGCCCCAGACAGGGGAAGGTCGCCGGGGAGCTGTTTTTT. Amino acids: CASSPRQGKVAGELFF.

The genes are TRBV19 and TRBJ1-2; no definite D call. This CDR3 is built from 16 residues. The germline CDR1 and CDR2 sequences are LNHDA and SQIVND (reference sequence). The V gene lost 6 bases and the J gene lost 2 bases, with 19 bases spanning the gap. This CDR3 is CASSQSTPPFNYGYTF. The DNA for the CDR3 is TGTGCCAGTAGCCAATCGACGCCCCCTTTCAACTATGGCTACACCTTC.

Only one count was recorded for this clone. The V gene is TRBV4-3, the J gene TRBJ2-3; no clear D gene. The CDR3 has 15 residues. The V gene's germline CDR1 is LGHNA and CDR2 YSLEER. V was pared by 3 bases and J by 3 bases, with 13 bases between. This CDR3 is CASSHIIEWTDTQYF. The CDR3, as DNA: TGCGCCAGCAGCCATATCATAGAGTGGACAGATACGCAGTATTTT.

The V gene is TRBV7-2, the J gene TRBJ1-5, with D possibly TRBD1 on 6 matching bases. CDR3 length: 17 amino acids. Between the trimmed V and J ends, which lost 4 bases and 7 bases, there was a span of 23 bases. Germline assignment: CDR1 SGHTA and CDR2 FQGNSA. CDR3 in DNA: TGTGCCAGCAGCTCCCGGGGCGGGGGGCGAGTGGGGCAGCCCCAGCATTTT. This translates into CASSSRGGGRVGQPQHF.

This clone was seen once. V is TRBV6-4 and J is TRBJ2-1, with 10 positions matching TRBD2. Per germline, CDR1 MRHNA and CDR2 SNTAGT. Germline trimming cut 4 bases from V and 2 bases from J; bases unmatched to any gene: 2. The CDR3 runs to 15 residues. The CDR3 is CASSVTSGTYNEQFF. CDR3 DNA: TGTGCCAGCAGTGTTACTAGCGGGACCTACAATGAGCAGTTCTTC.

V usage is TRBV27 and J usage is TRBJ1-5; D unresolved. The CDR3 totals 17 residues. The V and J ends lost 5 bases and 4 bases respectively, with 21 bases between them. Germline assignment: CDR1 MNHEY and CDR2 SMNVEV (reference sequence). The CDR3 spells CASSTVAGQRGNQPQHF. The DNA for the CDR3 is TGTGCCAGCAGTACGGTTGCTGGGCAAAGAGGGAATCAGCCCCAGCATTTT.

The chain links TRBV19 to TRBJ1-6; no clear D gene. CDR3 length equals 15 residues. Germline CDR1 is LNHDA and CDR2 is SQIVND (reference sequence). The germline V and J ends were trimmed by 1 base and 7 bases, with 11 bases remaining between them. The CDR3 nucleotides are TGTGCCAGTAGTATAGGGACGATGAACAATTCACCCCTCCACTTT. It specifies CASSIGTMNNSPLHF.

The CDR3 region is CASSSPGGQGIEQYF. The CDR3 DNA reads as TGCGCCAGCAGCTCCCCAGGAGGCCAGGGTATAGAGCAGTACTTC. The V and J genes are TRBV5-1 and TRBJ2-7; perhaps D is TRBD1 or TRBD2 (5 bases each). The CDR3 totals 15 residues. Germline V lookup: CDR1 SGHRS, CDR2 YFSETQ. Trimming removed 3 bases at V and 7 bases at J, with 20 bases between.

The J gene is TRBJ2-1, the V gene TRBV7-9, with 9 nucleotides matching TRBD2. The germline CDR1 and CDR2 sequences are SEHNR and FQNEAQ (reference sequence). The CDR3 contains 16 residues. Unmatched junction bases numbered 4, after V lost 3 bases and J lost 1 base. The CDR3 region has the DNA TGTGCCAGCAGCTTGAGCGGGGGGATGTCCTACAATGAGCAGTTCTTC. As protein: CASSLSGGMSYNEQFF.

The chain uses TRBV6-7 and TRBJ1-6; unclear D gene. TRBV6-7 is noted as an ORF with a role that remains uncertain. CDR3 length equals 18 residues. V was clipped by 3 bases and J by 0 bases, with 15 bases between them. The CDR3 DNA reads TGTGCCAGCAGTTATTTTGTATTTCCGAGCTCCTATAATTCACCCCTCCACTTT. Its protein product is CASSYFVFPSSYNSPLHF.

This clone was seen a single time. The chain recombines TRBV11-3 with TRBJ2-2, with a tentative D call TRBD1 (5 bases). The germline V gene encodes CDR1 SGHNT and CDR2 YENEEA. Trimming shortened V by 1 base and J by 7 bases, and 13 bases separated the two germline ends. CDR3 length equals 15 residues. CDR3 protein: CASSLVDRGNGELFF. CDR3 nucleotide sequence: TGTGCCAGCAGCTTAGTTGACAGAGGAAACGGGGAGCTGTTTTTT. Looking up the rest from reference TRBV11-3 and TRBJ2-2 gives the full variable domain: EAGVVQSPRYKIIEKKQPVAFWCNPISGHNTLYWYLQNLGQGPELLIRYENEEAVDDSQLPKDRFSAERLKGVDSTLKIQPAELGDSAVYLCASSLVDRGNGELFFGEGSRLTVL.

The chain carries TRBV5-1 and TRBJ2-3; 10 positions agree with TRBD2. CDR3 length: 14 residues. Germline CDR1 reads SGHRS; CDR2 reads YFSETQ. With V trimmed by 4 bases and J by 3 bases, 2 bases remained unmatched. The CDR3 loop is CASSRAGGTDTQYF. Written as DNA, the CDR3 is TGCGCCAGCAGCCGAGCGGGAGGGACAGATACGCAGTATTTT. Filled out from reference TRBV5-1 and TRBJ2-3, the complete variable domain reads KAGVTQTPRYLIKTRGQQVTLSCSPISGHRSVSWYQQTPGQGLQFLFEYFSETQRNKGNFPGRFSGRQFSNSRSEMNVSTLELGDSALYLCASSRAGGTDTQYFGPGTRLTVL.

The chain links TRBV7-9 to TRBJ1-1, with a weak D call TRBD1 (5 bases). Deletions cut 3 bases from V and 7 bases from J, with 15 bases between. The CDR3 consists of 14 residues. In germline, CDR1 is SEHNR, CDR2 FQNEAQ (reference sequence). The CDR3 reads CASSFQGEKNEAFF. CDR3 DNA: TGTGCCAGCAGCTTCCAGGGTGAAAAGAATGAAGCTTTCTTT.

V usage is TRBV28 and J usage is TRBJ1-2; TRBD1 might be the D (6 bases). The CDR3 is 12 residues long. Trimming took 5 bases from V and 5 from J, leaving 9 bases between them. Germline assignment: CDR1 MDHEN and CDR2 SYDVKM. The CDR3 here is CASSPQGYGYTF. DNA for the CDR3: TGTGCCAGCAGTCCGCAGGGGTATGGCTACACCTTC.